The entry that follows covers one T cell receptor (beta chain) sequence. Its antigen remains unknown. There are 16 residues in the CDR3. Germline CDR1 reads SGHNT; CDR2 reads YYREEE (reference sequence). The V and J ends lost 0 bases and 0 bases respectively, with 10 bases between them. The sample belongs to a study of PD-L1 blockade in urothelial cancer. About the research overall: Study patients had been treated with 0 to 3 previous chemotherapy regimens. Median T cell yield from blood was approximately 150,000.

Regarding the study as a whole: Pretreatment TCR clonality in blood, when below the median, was predictive of better survival.

Between 1 and 8 samples per patient were obtained, pretreatment and on-treatment. TCRdb keeps only in-frame clones here, not all; method: immunoSEQ multiplex PCR. The sample shows tens of thousands of clones, around 86% of them seen only once. The sequences come from PBMCs, collected around atezolizumab (anti-PD-L1) treatment. The J gene is TRBJ1-3, the V gene TRBV5-4; tentatively, D is TRBD1 (5 bases). This clonotype originated in a man aged 55-75 years with urothelial cancer. CDR3 DNA sequence: TGTGCCAGCAGCTTGGGCGGAGGGACCTCTGGAAACACCATATATTTT. Translating it yields CASSLGGGTSGNTIYF. The full variable domain, completed using reference TRBV5-4 and TRBJ1-3, is ETGVTQSPTHLIKTRGQQVTLRCSSQSGHNTVSWYQQALGQGPQFIFQYYREEENGRGNFPPRFSGLQFPNYSSELNVNALELDDSALYLCASSLGGGTSGNTIYFGEGSWLTVV.